Listed below are T cell receptor beta chains from one sample, sequenced in a study of blood T cells in healthy people across ages. TCRdb redid the calling of the 5' RACE reads with MiXCR, one entry per CDR3 protein. The sample contains about 780,000 distinct CDR3 sequences, 46% of which appear only once. The sample was blood. The source of these receptors is an elderly man in good health. The CDR3 runs from the conserved cysteine through the conserved F or W. Each record gives: J gene, CDR3 length, V gene, clone size, CDR3 protein. Not all rows give a size; the values are once, few, many and, for expanded clones, a class.

j_call: TRBJ2-7; cdr3_length: 15; v_call: TRBV7-2; clone_size: .; cdr3_aa: CASSPPGSNSREQYF
j_call: TRBJ2-1; cdr3_length: 16; v_call: TRBV7-3; clone_size: .; cdr3_aa: CASSPLAGSTYNEQFF
j_call: TRBJ1-6; cdr3_length: 14; v_call: TRBV7-2; clone_size: once; cdr3_aa: CASSLEGGRSPLHF
j_call: TRBJ2-7; cdr3_length: 14; v_call: TRBV29-1; clone_size: .; cdr3_aa: CSVEKMGVGNEQYF
j_call: TRBJ2-3; cdr3_length: 16; v_call: TRBV15; clone_size: few; cdr3_aa: CATSLGTSGDTDTQYF
j_call: TRBJ1-2; cdr3_length: 15; v_call: TRBV27; clone_size: .; cdr3_aa: CASSRGRPANYGYTF
j_call: TRBJ2-1; cdr3_length: 13; v_call: TRBV5-1; clone_size: .; cdr3_aa: CAGSSGQGIEQFF
j_call: TRBJ2-3; cdr3_length: 16; v_call: TRBV20-1; clone_size: few; cdr3_aa: CSARQSGGEITDTQYF
j_call: TRBJ2-7; cdr3_length: 15; v_call: TRBV18; clone_size: few; cdr3_aa: CASSPKGTGGSEQYF
j_call: TRBJ2-7; cdr3_length: 13; v_call: TRBV5-1; clone_size: .; cdr3_aa: CASSSRVGYEQYF
j_call: TRBJ2-7; cdr3_length: 15; v_call: TRBV3-1; clone_size: .; cdr3_aa: CASSQAAWSSYEQYF
j_call: TRBJ2-3; cdr3_length: 16; v_call: TRBV4-1; clone_size: few; cdr3_aa: CASSHRASEITDTQYF
j_call: TRBJ2-3; cdr3_length: 16; v_call: TRBV12-3/TRBV12-4; clone_size: many; cdr3_aa: CASSFAAGGNPDTQYF
j_call: TRBJ2-7; cdr3_length: 15; v_call: TRBV10-3; clone_size: .; cdr3_aa: CAISDLAGKLNEQYF
j_call: TRBJ2-1; cdr3_length: 13; v_call: TRBV2; clone_size: many; cdr3_aa: CASSVGAYNEQFF
j_call: TRBJ2-7; cdr3_length: 15; v_call: TRBV6-6; clone_size: many; cdr3_aa: CASSDSRGASYEQYF
j_call: TRBJ1-2; cdr3_length: 15; v_call: TRBV7-3; clone_size: .; cdr3_aa: CASSWGGRDDYGYTF
j_call: TRBJ2-1; cdr3_length: 16; v_call: TRBV4-2; clone_size: few; cdr3_aa: CASSPELAEIYNEQFF
j_call: TRBJ1-2; cdr3_length: 12; v_call: TRBV12-3/TRBV12-4; clone_size: .; cdr3_aa: CASSFDAGGYTF
j_call: .; cdr3_length: 16; v_call: TRBV27; clone_size: .; cdr3_aa: CASSLRFGIGSYEQYF
j_call: TRBJ2-5; cdr3_length: 14; v_call: TRBV4-2; clone_size: few; cdr3_aa: CASSQDRGAETQYF
j_call: TRBJ1-6; cdr3_length: 13; v_call: TRBV14; clone_size: .; cdr3_aa: CASSRTGNSPLHF
j_call: TRBJ1-2; cdr3_length: 13; v_call: TRBV2; clone_size: .; cdr3_aa: CASSAQGDGGYTF
j_call: TRBJ2-1; cdr3_length: 16; v_call: TRBV12-3/TRBV12-4; clone_size: .; cdr3_aa: CASSLGNSAQTNEQFF
j_call: TRBJ1-4; cdr3_length: 16; v_call: TRBV6-6; clone_size: .; cdr3_aa: CASSFNAGAQNEKLFF
j_call: TRBJ1-4; cdr3_length: 11; v_call: TRBV20-1; clone_size: .; cdr3_aa: CSAPQGEKLFF
j_call: TRBJ2-3; cdr3_length: 14; v_call: TRBV7-2; clone_size: many; cdr3_aa: CASSGRTSTDTQYF
j_call: TRBJ2-3; cdr3_length: 16; v_call: TRBV11-3; clone_size: once; cdr3_aa: CASSLTGWQGTDTQYF
j_call: TRBJ2-5; cdr3_length: 14; v_call: TRBV12-3/TRBV12-4; clone_size: many; cdr3_aa: CASGLAGDGETQYF
j_call: TRBJ2-3; cdr3_length: 15; v_call: TRBV20-1; clone_size: few; cdr3_aa: CSARDLAGVADTQYF
j_call: TRBJ2-3; cdr3_length: 16; v_call: TRBV6-1; clone_size: .; cdr3_aa: CASSEGIVCATDTQYF
j_call: TRBJ1-2; cdr3_length: 14; v_call: TRBV12-3/TRBV12-4; clone_size: .; cdr3_aa: CASSSGGEFSGYTF
j_call: TRBJ2-2; cdr3_length: 13; v_call: TRBV28; clone_size: few; cdr3_aa: CASRPPSAGELFF
j_call: TRBJ1-1; cdr3_length: 16; v_call: TRBV5-1; clone_size: once; cdr3_aa: CASSLESQPRGTEAFF
j_call: TRBJ2-3; cdr3_length: 19; v_call: TRBV27; clone_size: few; cdr3_aa: CASSFDPPTSGRHTDTQYF
j_call: TRBJ2-3; cdr3_length: 15; v_call: TRBV7-9; clone_size: .; cdr3_aa: CASIRRAPGTDTQYF
j_call: TRBJ2-5; cdr3_length: 15; v_call: TRBV7-2; clone_size: .; cdr3_aa: CASSLDRGGGWTQYF
j_call: TRBJ1-5; cdr3_length: 15; v_call: TRBV6-1; clone_size: once; cdr3_aa: CASSEDRGFNRPQHF
j_call: TRBJ2-1; cdr3_length: 12; v_call: TRBV6-6; clone_size: .; cdr3_aa: CASSYPPDEQFF